The present entry profiles one T cell receptor beta chain with its context. This clonotype was detected ten times or more. No cognate antigen has been identified for it. Nothing much larger sits one base from this clone, and base qualities are not available. Moderately to severely active disease, a Clinical Activity Score of at least 3, a NOSPECS grade of at least 4, and a duration under 3 months were present in ophthalmopathy patients. The study excluded patients with uncontrolled infections, other autoimmune diseases, pregnancy or lactation. Diagnoses were established on the basis of clinical symptoms, serum thyroxine and TRAb, thyroid ultrasound, and orbital computed tomography. PBMCs were isolated from 7.5 to 10 ml of fresh peripheral blood by Ficoll-Paque density gradient centrifugation. Total RNA was extracted with Trizol reagent, and quality was checked on an Agilent 2100 Bioanalyzer. The TCR beta CDR3 regions were amplified from the RNA transcripts. The TCR CDR3 was subjected to a first round of RT-PCR using the HTBI primer set and the Qiagen OneStep RT-PCR kit. Libraries were constructed in a second round of multiplex PCR, after which size selection and purification were carried out. The libraries were sequenced on an Illumina HiSeq2000 using paired-end 100 bp reads. The authors processed their data as follows. SOAPnuke was used to process the raw data, removing reads that contained adapters or uncalled bases, had a mean Phred below 15, or lacked an exact match to the constant primer or identifier. COPE v1.2.5 was used to merge the high-quality paired reads, and each unique nucleotide sequence was defined as a clonotype. Clonotypes were aligned to IMGT TRBV, TRBD and TRBJ reference segments using MiTCR v1.1. Only V-J combinations with frequency above 0.0001, covering about 99% of repertoires, were analysed. The TCS score was defined as F50 (clonal expansion) divided by E x V (chaos), with BLOSUM62-based TCRdist calculated between CDR3 peptides within each V-J. Welch's t-statistics and random forest reduced roughly 500 V-J features to roughly 13, which were used in a naive Bayes classifier (R e1071). The similarity between thyroid and blood repertoires was quantified using the Morisita-Horn index. The public reads were quality trimmed at Q25 with fastp and then assembled into clones with MiXCR by TCRdb, keeping productive beta chains. Entries that share a CDR3 protein sequence are merged under the most common genes and DNA. TCRdb's processing, not the authors', yielded these V and J calls. In this sample the table shows roughly 40,000 distinct CDR3 sequences, 50% to 55% of which occur a single time. The ten largest clones add up to 15% to 20% of the sample.

The sample belongs to a study of T cells in Graves' hyperthyroidism and ophthalmopathy (dated by TCRdb to between 2018 and 2021). About the investigation overall: Peripheral blood samples were taken at initial diagnosis, before any treatment was given. Once sampling was done, hyperthyroidism patients were given methimazole at a starting dose of 30 mg daily, whereas ophthalmopathy patients were given high-dose intravenous methylprednisolone. TCR Vbeta CDR3 sequencing of approximately 140 peripheral blood samples (43 ophthalmopathy, approximately 80 hyperthyroidism and approximately 17 progressor patients) is reported in the paper. Prospective prediction of ophthalmopathy was tested in an independent validation cohort of approximately 18 hyperthyroidism patients and 15 to 17 patients who later progressed to ophthalmopathy. Thyroid tissue and blood T-cell repertoires from more than five Graves' hyperthyroidism patients were also compared in the study. The 100 discovery patients were randomly split 7:3 into training and test sets. To identify distinguishing TCR V-J signatures, a discovery cohort of around 100 patients was used, comprising 40 to 45 with Graves' ophthalmopathy and approximately 58 with stable Graves' hyperthyroidism.

Study-level results and caveats: No statistical method was used to fix the sample size in advance, and group allocation was not hidden from the investigators. Most expanded thyroid clonotypes (frequency above 0.001) were also detected in blood, suggesting blood repertoires may reflect thyroid immune responses. In cross-validation, a model built on a 13 V-J signature told ophthalmopathy apart from stable hyperthyroidism with less than 90% sensitivity and approximately 81% specificity, and in testing the same model reached 80%/75%. During validation, the model predicted progression to ophthalmopathy a median of approximately six months ahead of onset, with around 65% sensitivity and more than 72% specificity.

This receptor was taken from a man aged 35-49 years with Graves' ophthalmopathy. Input material: blood.

Here the CDR3 is given as CQATSGNTIYF. The DNA is as follows: TGCCAGGCGACCTCTGGAAACACCATATATTTT. The chain links TRBV29-1 with TRBJ1-3, with the D gene not clear enough to name. The germline V gene supplies CDR1 SQVTM and CDR2 ANQGSEA. The CDR3 numbers 11 residues from cysteine through phenylalanine. The sequence is cut down to CDR3 DNA, 33 bases in frame from base 1.